Here is one TCR beta chain with its context. These data are taken from a study of lymphopenia after photon versus proton radiotherapy. Profiled with immunoSEQ multiplex PCR; TCRdb holds only in-frame clones, not every one. In the table there are tens of thousands of clones, approximately 90% of which are singletons. The CDR3 spans 14 residues. V trimming: 4 bases; J trimming: 4 bases; junction bases outside the gene matches: 7. Germline assignment: CDR1 SNHLY and CDR2 FYNNEI. Sequencing was performed on peripheral blood, taken from a patient treated with proton-based radiotherapy. This sequence joins TRBV2 and TRBJ2-7; 7 bases agree with TRBD1. The clonotype was recovered from a man older than 75 with esophageal cancer. Written as DNA, the CDR3 is TGTGCCAGCAGTGTAACAGGGGACCAATACGAGCAGTACTTC. Its translation is CASSVTGDQYEQYF.